This T cell receptor beta chain was captured in a study of Ad26.COV2.S vaccination and SARS-CoV-2 variants. Study overall: In the study, Ad26.COV2.S was injected intramuscularly once, or twice 56 days apart.

The data were produced by immunoSEQ multiplex PCR, yet TCRdb's version contains in-frame clones alone and is incomplete. Seen here are roughly 700,000 clones, roughly 90% observed once, and the top ten hold approximately 1.5%. General study points: A substantial breadth of spike-specific CD8+ and CD4+ T cell responses after vaccination has been reported.

The CDR3 totals 13 residues. The germline V gene has CDR1 KGHDR and CDR2 SFDVKD. Trimming left V 9 bases short and J 2 bases short, with 11 bases between. Treatment noted: around 19 received Ad26.COV2.S at low or high dose, single or two shots; about 5 received placebo; per-sample allocation not given. All samples were drawn on day 63, counting from the first vaccine or placebo injection. The vaccine delivered Wuhan-strain SARS-CoV-2 spike through an Ad26 vector. Worth noting for this clone: Its matching antigen is unknown.

The V call is TRBV24-1, the J call TRBJ2-3; a weak D match, TRBD1 (6 bases). The sequence was collected from a person between 18 and 59 years old who received the Ad26.COV2.S COVID-19 vaccine or a placebo. The starting material was peripheral blood, obtained in a trial of Ad26.COV2.S vaccine versus placebo. This CDR3 is CATGRGNTDTQYF. The CDR3 bases are TGTGCCACCGGAAGGGGGAACACAGATACGCAGTATTTT.